These 31 T cell receptor beta chains originate from one sample sequenced in a study of blood T cell repertoires in COVID-19. The repertoire was sequenced with immunoSEQ multiplex PCR; TCRdb's copy has only in-frame clones and lacks some. The data hold approximately 340,000 clones, with about four fifths observed a single time. Sequenced sample: peripheral blood. All receptors derive from a man younger than 45 with active or convalescent COVID-19.

This clone was seen a single time. The V and J genes are TRBV30 and TRBJ1-5, with D possibly being TRBD1 (6 bases). Germline assignment: CDR1 GTSNPN and CDR2 SVGIG (reference sequence). V shed 8 bases and J shed 9 bases, with 17 bases lying between them. The CDR3 contains 12 residues. CDR3 bases: TGTGCCGGGGGGCAGGGTGCCTGGCCCCAGCATTTT. Translating gives CAGGQGAWPQHF. Combining the CDR3 with reference TRBV30 and TRBJ1-5 gives the whole variable domain SQTIHQWPATLVQPVGSPLSLECTVEGTSNPNLYWYRQAAGRGLQLLFYSVGIGQISSEVPQNLSASRPQDRQFILSSKKLLLSDSGFYLCAGGQGAWPQHFGDGTRLSIL.

This clone was seen only a few times. The chain has TRBV6-4 and TRBJ1-5; D is unresolved. Germline V gives CDR1 MRHNA, CDR2 SNTAGT. The CDR3 is 13 residues long. V was cut by 0 bases and J by 4 bases, with 4 bases left in between. The CDR3 loop reads CASSDSQNQPQHF. In DNA, the CDR3 is TGTGCCAGCAGTGACTCCCAGAATCAGCCCCAGCATTTT.

The chain joins TRBV7-8 to TRBJ1-2, with 7 nucleotides matching TRBD1. This CDR3 comprises 15 residues. With V trimmed by 5 bases and J by 0 bases, 6 bases remained unmatched. CDR1 SGHVS and CDR2 FQNEAQ come from the germline V gene. The CDR3 DNA is TGTGCCAGCAGCAGGGACAGAGTCCCTAACTATGGCTACACCTTC. Protein: CASSRDRVPNYGYTF.

Remarks on this clone: At one of its ends the junction is not consistent with the germline gene, which may arise from a read error. The chain combines TRBV19 with TRBJ2-2; TRBD1 agrees at 9 bases. CDR3 size: 14 residues. From germline, CDR1 is LNHDA and CDR2 SQIVND (reference sequence). CDR3 DNA sequence: TGTGCCAGTAGCCACAGGGGGCGGCACCGGGGAGCTGTTTTT. Its protein is CASSHRGRHRGAVF.

The rearrangement links TRBV6-2 or TRBV6-3 to TRBJ2-7; TRBD2 agrees at 11 bases. CDR3 length: 16 residues. The J segment lost 3 bases and the V segment lost 0 bases, leaving 4 bases of the junction unmatched. Per the germline V gene, CDR1 is MNHEY and CDR2 is SVGEGT. In nucleotides, the CDR3 is TGTGCCAGCAGTTACTCGAGTCTAGCGGGGGGCTACGAGCAGTACTTC. It codes for CASSYSSLAGGYEQYF.

In DNA form, the CDR3 reads TGTGCCAGCAGCGTAGCGGGGAACGGCTACACCTTC. This gives the protein CASSVAGNGYTF. The J gene is TRBJ1-2, the V gene TRBV9; the D is unclear. Trimming left V 0 bases short and J 8 bases short, with 8 bases between. The CDR3 runs 12 residues. In germline, CDR1 is SGDLS, CDR2 YYNGEE.

In its sample, this clone was seen once. The CDR3 spells CASSLWGSGSYNEQFF. The CDR3 DNA follows: TGTGCCAGCAGCTTATGGGGTAGCGGGAGCTACAATGAGCAGTTCTTC. The genes are TRBV7-9 and TRBJ2-1; 9 bases are a match to TRBD2. Germline V gene lookup returns CDR1 SEHNR and CDR2 FQNEAQ (reference sequence). With V trimmed by 2 bases and J by 3 bases, 5 bases remained unmatched. The CDR3 is 16 amino acids.

This clone was picked up one time. J is TRBJ2-7 and V is TRBV29-1, with 8 bases lining up with TRBD1. The CDR3 sequence is 13 residues long. Germline-derived CDR1 and CDR2 are SQVTM and ANQGSEA. The J segment lost 13 bases and the V segment lost 6 bases, leaving 17 bases of the junction unmatched. The CDR3 sequence: CSVRDPGGVSYYF. Written as DNA, the CDR3 is TGCAGCGTGAGGGACCCAGGGGGCGTTTCTTACTACTTC.

This clone was recorded once. CDR3 sequence reads: CASSNDGSYNEQFF. The DNA of the CDR3 is TGTGCCAGCAGTAACGACGGGTCCTACAATGAGCAGTTCTTC. The chain couples TRBV11-3 to TRBJ2-1; D is uncertain. Trimming took off 6 bases at V and 1 base at J, with 10 bases between the two ends. Per germline, CDR1 SGHNT and CDR2 YENEEA. This CDR3 is 14 amino acids long.

This chain links TRBV7-8 with TRBJ2-1; 12 bases map to TRBD2. CDR3 length: 16 residues. V trimming: 2 bases; J trimming: 6 bases; junction bases outside the gene matches: 5. Per germline, CDR1 SGHVS and CDR2 FQNEAQ. CDR3 residues: CASSLSSGRGLNEQFF. The CDR3 nucleotides read TGTGCCAGCAGCTTATCTAGCGGGAGGGGGCTCAATGAGCAGTTCTTC.

The chain carries TRBV4-1 and TRBJ2-1, with 7 bases identical to TRBD1. In germline, CDR1 is MGHRA, CDR2 YSYEKL. The CDR3 has 16 amino acids. Trimming cost V 4 bases and J 1 base; bases outside gene matches: 7. CDR3 protein: CASSPGTESSYNEQFF. CDR3 sequence (DNA): TGCGCCAGCAGCCCTGGGACAGAGAGTTCCTACAATGAGCAGTTCTTC.

This clone was observed once. This rearrangement joins TRBV28 to TRBJ1-3; D call uncertain. The CDR3 has 15 amino acids. The ends were cut back, 6 bases at V and 0 bases at J, with 12 bases in the middle. Germline V gene lookup returns CDR1 MDHEN and CDR2 SYDVKM. In nucleotides, the CDR3 is TGTGCCAGCAGGGTCCGAACTTACTCTGGAAACACCATATATTTT. It codes for CASRVRTYSGNTIYF.

The J gene is TRBJ2-3, the V gene TRBV24-1; 12 bases fit TRBD2. The V gene end was trimmed by 4 bases and the J gene end by 6 bases; junction bases not matched to a gene: 7. Germline values: CDR1 KGHDR, CDR2 SFDVKD. CDR3 length equals 16 residues. CDR3 nucleotide sequence: TGTGCCACCAGTGAGACGACTAGCGGGGGCGGGGATACGCAGTATTTT. It translates to CATSETTSGGGDTQYF.

The sample holds many counts of this clone. The chain joins TRBV5-6 to TRBJ2-7; 7 nucleotides line up with TRBD1. Unmatched junction bases numbered 2, after V lost 0 bases and J lost 5 bases. This CDR3 has 13 amino acids. Per the germline V gene, CDR1 is SGHDT and CDR2 is YYEEEE. The chain's CDR3 is CASSLAQGDEQYF. The DNA of the CDR3 is TGTGCCAGCAGCTTGGCTCAGGGGGACGAGCAGTACTTC.

The CDR3, as DNA: TGCGCCAGCAGTCCCTTCGGTGGAGCTTCGAACACCGGGGAGCTGTTTTTT. It yields the protein CASSPFGGASNTGELFF. V and J are TRBV4-1 and TRBJ2-2; no clear D gene. With 6 bases removed from V and 0 bases from J, the gap between germline ends came to 17 bases. The CDR3 totals 17 residues. Germline V gives CDR1 MGHRA, CDR2 YSYEKL.

The chain joins TRBV28 to TRBJ2-1, with 10 bases aligning to TRBD2. In germline, CDR1 is MDHEN, CDR2 SYDVKM. J was trimmed by 7 bases and V by 5 bases; bases with no gene match: 8. The CDR3 is 15 residues long. The CDR3 here is CASSGIAGGWNEQFF. CDR3 coding DNA: TGTGCCAGCAGTGGTATAGCGGGAGGTTGGAATGAGCAGTTCTTC.

CDR3 amino acids: CATSDRGPGNEQFF. The CDR3 DNA is TGTGCCACCAGTGATCGCGGGCCTGGCAATGAGCAGTTCTTC. The V gene is TRBV24-1, the J gene TRBJ2-1; perhaps TRBD2 as D (5 bases). The CDR3 length is 14 residues. Germline V gives CDR1 KGHDR, CDR2 SFDVKD. The V end was cut by 3 bases, the J end by 6 bases, with 11 bases between.

The V gene is TRBV6-1, the J gene TRBJ2-1; 11 bases are a match to TRBD1. This CDR3 is built from 16 residues. Looked up from germline, CDR1 is MNHNS and CDR2 is SASEGT. The J segment lost 8 bases and the V segment lost 4 bases, leaving 10 bases of the junction unmatched. The CDR3 region is CASSAWTGQGVDEQFF. The DNA of the CDR3 is TGTGCCAGCAGTGCCTGGACGGGACAGGGGGTGGATGAGCAGTTCTTC.

This chain connects TRBV9 to TRBJ2-5; 9 positions match TRBD2. CDR3 size: 14 residues. V shed 0 bases, J shed 5 bases, and the junction held 2 bases outside the gene matches. Germline CDR1 SGDLS, CDR2 YYNGEE. The CDR3 DNA follows: TGTGCCAGCAGCGTAGGGACTAGCGTGGAGACCCAGTACTTC. Translated, it gives CASSVGTSVETQYF.

This chain connects TRBV3-1 (or the pseudogene TRBV3-2) to TRBJ1-6; tentatively, D is TRBD1 (6 bases). Germline V lookup: CDR1 LGHDT, CDR2 YNNKEL (reference sequence). The CDR3 length is 16 residues. The germline V and J ends were trimmed by 0 bases and 7 bases, with 13 bases remaining between them. The DNA of the CDR3 is TGTGCCAGCAGCCAAGAACCACAGGGACGCAATTCACCCCTCCACTTT. Protein product: CASSQEPQGRNSPLHF.

The CDR3 loop is CASNLDREGIYNSPLHF. The CDR3 DNA reads as TGTGCCAGCAACCTGGATCGGGAGGGGATCTATAATTCACCCCTCCACTTT. The rearrangement uses TRBV28 and TRBJ1-6; the D gene is possibly TRBD1 (5 bases). The CDR3 sequence is 17 residues long. Trimming cost V 7 bases and J 3 bases, with 19 bases left between them. The germline gives CDR1 MDHEN, CDR2 SYDVKM. Looking up the rest from reference TRBV28 and TRBJ1-6 gives the full variable domain: DVKVTQSSRYLVKRTGEKVFLECVQDMDHENMFWYRQDPGLGLRLIYFSYDVKMKEKGDIPEGYSVSREKKERFSLILESASTNQTSMYLCASNLDREGIYNSPLHFGNGTRLTVT.

This clone showed up just once. J is TRBJ2-1 and V is TRBV28, with 11 bases matching TRBD2. After removal of 5 bases from V and 2 bases from J, the junction contained 11 bases not matched to a gene. From germline, CDR1 is MDHEN and CDR2 SYDVKM. This CDR3 spans 18 amino acids. This chain's CDR3 is CASSLTSGINSPYNEQFF. In nucleotides, the CDR3 is TGTGCCAGCAGTCTGACTAGCGGGATAAACAGTCCCTACAATGAGCAGTTCTTC.

The V and J genes are TRBV6-5 and TRBJ2-3; tentatively, D is TRBD2 (5 bases). Germline CDR1 reads MNHEY; CDR2 reads SVGAGI. The V and J ends lost 8 bases and 6 bases respectively, with 15 bases between them. This CDR3 has 13 residues. Here the CDR3 reads CASGWGEADTQYF. The CDR3 coding sequence is TGTGCCAGCGGATGGGGAGAGGCGGATACGCAGTATTTT.

The chain couples TRBV19 to TRBJ1-3; 7 positions agree with TRBD1. J was trimmed by 0 bases and V by 9 bases; bases with no gene match: 5. Per the germline V gene, CDR1 is LNHDA and CDR2 is SQIVND (reference sequence). The CDR3 runs 14 residues. In DNA form, the CDR3 reads TGTGCCAGCGACAGGGCCGGCTCTGGAAACACCATATATTTT. Translated, it gives CASDRAGSGNTIYF.

This sequence joins TRBV4-1 and TRBJ1-5; D is undetermined. CDR1 MGHRA and CDR2 YSYEKL come from the germline V gene. This CDR3 contains 15 residues. Trimming took off 1 base at V and 7 bases at J, with 14 bases between the two ends. The CDR3 region is CASSQVPLRVQPQHF. The CDR3 coding sequence is TGCGCCAGCAGCCAAGTCCCCCTGAGGGTCCAGCCCCAGCATTTT.

This clone has a handful of counts. The chain is built from TRBV7-3 and TRBJ2-2; D is uncertain. Between the trimmed V and J ends, which lost 4 bases and 2 bases, there was a span of 8 bases. Germline V gene sequence: CDR1 SGHTA, CDR2 FQGTGA. The CDR3 contains 14 residues. CDR3 in DNA: TGTGCCAGCAGCTCCCAGTTAAACACCGGGGAGCTGTTTTTT. This sequence encodes CASSSQLNTGELFF.

This sequence joins TRBV28 and TRBJ2-1; D uncertain. The CDR3 sequence is 14 residues long. V was clipped by 6 bases and J by 0 bases, with 9 bases between them. CDR1 MDHEN and CDR2 SYDVKM come from the germline V gene. The CDR3 bases are TGTGCCAGCAGAGAAACTGGCTCCTACAATGAGCAGTTCTTC. Its protein is CASRETGSYNEQFF.

The V gene is TRBV4-3, the J gene TRBJ1-6, with D uncertain. There are 14 residues in the CDR3. Looked up from germline, CDR1 is LGHNA and CDR2 is YSLEER. Between the trimmed V and J ends, which lost 3 bases and 8 bases, there was a span of 11 bases. CDR3 DNA sequence: TGCGCCAGCAGCCAGTCTCTATTGGATTCACCCCTCCACTTT. Translated, it gives CASSQSLLDSPLHF.

This chain connects TRBV7-9 to TRBJ2-4; 10 positions match TRBD1. This CDR3 contains 17 residues. The germline CDR1 and CDR2 sequences are SEHNR and FQNEAQ (reference sequence). The V and J ends lost 3 bases and 2 bases, in that order; junction bases with no gene match: 7. The CDR3 here is CASSFPDRGQSKNIQYF. The CDR3 DNA reads TGTGCCAGCAGCTTCCCTGACAGGGGGCAATCCAAAAACATTCAGTACTTC. The whole variable domain, remainder taken from reference TRBV7-9 and TRBJ2-4, is DTGVSQNPRHKITKRGQNVTFRCDPISEHNRLYWYRQTLGQGPEFLTYFQNEAQLEKSRLLSDRFSAERPKGSFSTLEIQRTEQGDSAMYLCASSFPDRGQSKNIQYFGAGTRLSVL.

This chain links TRBV6-1 with TRBJ2-7; 13 positions match TRBD2. The CDR3 sequence is 14 residues long. Trimming took 9 bases from V and 5 from J; bases not matched to a gene: 7. Per germline, CDR1 MNHNS and CDR2 SASEGT. The CDR3 DNA is TGTGCCAGTGGGACTAGCGGGATCATGGACGAGCAGTACTTC. Translated: CASGTSGIMDEQYF.

This clone has just a few counts. This rearrangement joins TRBV19 to TRBJ1-5; 7 nucleotides line up with TRBD1. The CDR3 extends over 14 amino acids. V dropped 4 bases and J dropped 2; count of bases not matched to a gene: 2. Germline lookup yields CDR1 LNHDA and CDR2 SQIVND (reference sequence). Here the CDR3 reads CASSTTGGNQPQHF. In DNA form, the CDR3 reads TGTGCCAGTAGTACCACAGGGGGCAATCAGCCCCAGCATTTT.